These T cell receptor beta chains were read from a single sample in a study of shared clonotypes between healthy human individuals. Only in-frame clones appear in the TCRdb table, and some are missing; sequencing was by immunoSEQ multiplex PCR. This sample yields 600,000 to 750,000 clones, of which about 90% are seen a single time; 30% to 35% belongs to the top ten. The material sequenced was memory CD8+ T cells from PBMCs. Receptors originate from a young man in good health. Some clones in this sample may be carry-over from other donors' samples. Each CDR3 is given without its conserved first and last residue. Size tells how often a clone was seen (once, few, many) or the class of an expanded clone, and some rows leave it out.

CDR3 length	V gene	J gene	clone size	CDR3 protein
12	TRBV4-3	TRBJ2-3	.	ASSLSGSTDTQY
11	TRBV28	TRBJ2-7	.	ASSPPEGPGVY
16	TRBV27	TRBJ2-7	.	ASSLRGPLAGSSYEQY
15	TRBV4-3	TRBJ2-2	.	ASSQDMVAGHTGELF
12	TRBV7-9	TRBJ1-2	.	ASSPSRVNYGYT
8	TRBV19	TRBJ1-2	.	ASRRYGYT
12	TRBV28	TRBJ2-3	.	ASSLSAGGDTQY
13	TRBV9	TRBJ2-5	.	ASSLNSGRAETQY
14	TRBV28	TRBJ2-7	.	ASSRDTGANKYEQY
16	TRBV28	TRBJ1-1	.	ASSLRSWGRFDTSEAF
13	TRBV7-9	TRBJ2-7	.	ASSHRDSLSYEQY
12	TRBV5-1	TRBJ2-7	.	ASSYDRDTYEQY
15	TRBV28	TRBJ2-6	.	ASSLYGGLSGANVLT
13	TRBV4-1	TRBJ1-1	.	ASSHDRGGNTEAF
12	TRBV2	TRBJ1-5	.	ASRDRAREEPQH
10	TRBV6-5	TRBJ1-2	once	AIRSQGYGYT
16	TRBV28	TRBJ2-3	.	ASSSPLVRAGEPDTQY
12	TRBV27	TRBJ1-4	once	ASSLLTGAGKLF
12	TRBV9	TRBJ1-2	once	ASSTLGGLGGYT
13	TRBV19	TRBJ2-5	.	ASRIRDRPQETQY
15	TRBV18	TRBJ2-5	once	ASSPGSLAGVIETQY
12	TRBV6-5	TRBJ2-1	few	ASSWDSSYNEQF
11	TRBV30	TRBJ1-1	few	AWSVLSNTEAF
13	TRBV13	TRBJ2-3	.	ASSGRGLSTDTQY
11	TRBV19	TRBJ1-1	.	ASSIGTNTEAF